This T cell receptor (beta chain) was observed in a study of T cell responses to AZD1222 COVID-19 vaccine. Germline CDR1 and CDR2: GTSNPN and SVGIG (reference sequence). This CDR3 contains 13 residues. V lost 6 bases, J lost 3 bases, and 14 bases lay in between. Only in-frame clones appear in the TCRdb table, and some are missing; sequencing was by immunoSEQ multiplex PCR. The sample includes roughly 140,000 clones, around nine tenths of them seen just once. This TCR was sampled from an adult who received the AZD1222 COVID-19 vaccine. The chain links TRBV30 to TRBJ1-1; the D is unclear. The material was peripheral blood, obtained 28 days after the second AZD1222 dose. This CDR3 is CACDTPRDTEAFF. The CDR3 DNA is TGTGCCTGCGATACTCCAAGGGACACTGAAGCTTTCTTT.